The source of this TCR beta chain is a study of control samples from healthy donors and cancer patients. The assay was immunoSEQ multiplex PCR, and TCRdb's table has in-frame clones only and misses some. The sample lists 150,000 or so clones, approximately 94% occurring once. The trim removed 3 bases at V and 6 bases at J, leaving 7 bases unmatched. Germline-derived CDR1 and CDR2 are LNHDA and SQIVND (reference sequence). This CDR3 comprises 15 residues. V and J are TRBV19 and TRBJ2-1; 8 nucleotides align to TRBD2. Sample: blood. The source is a man between 18 and 35 years old in good health. The CDR3 region is CASSIFGLAGNEQFF. As DNA, the CDR3 is TGTGCCAGTAGTATTTTTGGTCTAGCGGGCAATGAGCAGTTCTTC.